This record looks at one T cell receptor beta chain sequence and its context. What it binds is unknown. This specimen belongs to a study of T cell repertoires in cytomegalovirus infection. The study's findings and limits: Dominating the ex vivo response were TCR beta clonotypes that were CMV-specific and HLA-C-restricted.

MiXCR was run by TCRdb on the reads, yielding one entry per CDR3 protein. The data show 100,000 to 150,000 distinct CDR3 sequences, more than 20% seen once. The source material was PBMCs, sequenced either directly or after in vitro stimulation (not recorded which). The sequence was collected from a human donor in good health (CMV status not recorded). Some clones in this sample may be carry-over from other donors' samples.

CDR3 nucleotide sequence: TGTGCCAGCAGCCCCTTAAGGGCTGACACTGAAGCTTTCTTT. Encoded protein: CASSPLRADTEAFF. The rearrangement links TRBV11-3 to TRBJ1-1; no reliable D call. Germline V lookup: CDR1 SGHNT, CDR2 YENEEA. The CDR3 sequence is 14 residues long. V lost 5 bases, J lost 3 bases, and 13 bases lay in between.